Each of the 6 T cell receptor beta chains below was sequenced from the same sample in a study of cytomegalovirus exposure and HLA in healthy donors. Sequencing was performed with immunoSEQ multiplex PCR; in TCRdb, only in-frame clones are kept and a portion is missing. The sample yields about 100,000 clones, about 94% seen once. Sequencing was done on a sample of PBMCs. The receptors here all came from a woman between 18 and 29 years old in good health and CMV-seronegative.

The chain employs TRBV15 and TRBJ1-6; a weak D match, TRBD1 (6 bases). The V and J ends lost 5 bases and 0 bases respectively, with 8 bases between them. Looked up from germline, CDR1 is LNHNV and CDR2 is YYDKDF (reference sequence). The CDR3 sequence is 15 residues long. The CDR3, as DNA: TGTGCCACCAGCCAGGGGAGCTCCTATAATTCACCCCTCCACTTT. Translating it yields CATSQGSSYNSPLHF.

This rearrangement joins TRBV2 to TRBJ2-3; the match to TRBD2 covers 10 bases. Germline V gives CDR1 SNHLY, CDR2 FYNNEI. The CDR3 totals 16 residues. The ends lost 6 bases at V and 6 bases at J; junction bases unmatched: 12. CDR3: CASRETAGGMMDTQYF. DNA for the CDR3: TGTGCCAGCAGAGAGACAGCGGGGGGGATGATGGATACGCAGTATTTT.

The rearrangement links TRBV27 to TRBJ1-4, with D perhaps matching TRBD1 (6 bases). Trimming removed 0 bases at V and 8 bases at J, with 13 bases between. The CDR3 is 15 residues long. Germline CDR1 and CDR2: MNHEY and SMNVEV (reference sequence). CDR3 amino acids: CASSLSAGVVEKLFF. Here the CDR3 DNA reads TGTGCCAGCAGTTTATCGGCAGGGGTGGTGGAAAAACTGTTTTTT.

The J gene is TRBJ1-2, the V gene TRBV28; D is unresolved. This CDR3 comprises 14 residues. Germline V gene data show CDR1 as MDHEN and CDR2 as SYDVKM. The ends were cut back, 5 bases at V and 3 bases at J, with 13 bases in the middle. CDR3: CASSLNRVDYGYTF. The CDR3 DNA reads TGTGCCAGCAGTCTAAACAGAGTCGACTATGGCTACACCTTC.

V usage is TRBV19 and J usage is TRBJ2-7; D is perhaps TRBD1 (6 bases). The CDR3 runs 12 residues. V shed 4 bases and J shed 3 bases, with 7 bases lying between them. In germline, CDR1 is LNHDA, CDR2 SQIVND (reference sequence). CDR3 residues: CASSKTGYEQYF. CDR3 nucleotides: TGTGCCAGTAGTAAGACAGGCTACGAGCAGTACTTC.

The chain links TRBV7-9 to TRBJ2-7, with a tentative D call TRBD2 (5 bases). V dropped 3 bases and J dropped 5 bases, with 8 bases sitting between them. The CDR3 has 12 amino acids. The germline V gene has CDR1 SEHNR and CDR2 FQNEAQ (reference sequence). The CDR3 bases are TGTGCCAGCAGCTTGGTCGGGGACGAGCAGTACTTC. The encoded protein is CASSLVGDEQYF.